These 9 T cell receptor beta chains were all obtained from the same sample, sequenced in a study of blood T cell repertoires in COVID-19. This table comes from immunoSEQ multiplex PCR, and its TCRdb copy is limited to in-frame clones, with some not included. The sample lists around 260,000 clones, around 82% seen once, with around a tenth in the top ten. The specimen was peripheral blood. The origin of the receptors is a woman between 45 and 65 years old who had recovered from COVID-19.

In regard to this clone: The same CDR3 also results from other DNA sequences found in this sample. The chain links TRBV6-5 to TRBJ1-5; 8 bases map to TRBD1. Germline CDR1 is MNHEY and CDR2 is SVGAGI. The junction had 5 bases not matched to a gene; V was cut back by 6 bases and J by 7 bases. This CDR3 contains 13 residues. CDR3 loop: CASSRTGNQPQHF. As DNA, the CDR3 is TGTGCCAGCAGCAGGACAGGGAACCAGCCCCAGCATTTT.

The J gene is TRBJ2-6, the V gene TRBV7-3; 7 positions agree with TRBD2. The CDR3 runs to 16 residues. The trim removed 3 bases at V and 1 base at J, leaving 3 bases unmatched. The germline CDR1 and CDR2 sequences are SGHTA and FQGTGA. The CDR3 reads CASSFGRGSGANVLTF. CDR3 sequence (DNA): TGTGCCAGCAGCTTTGGGAGGGGTTCTGGGGCCAACGTCCTGACTTTC.

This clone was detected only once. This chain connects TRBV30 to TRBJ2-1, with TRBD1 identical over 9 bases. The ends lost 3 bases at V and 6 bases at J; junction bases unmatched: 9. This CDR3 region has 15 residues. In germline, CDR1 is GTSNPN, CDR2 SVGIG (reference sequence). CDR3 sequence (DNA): TGTGCCTGGAGCCCCTGGGACAGGGACTCCAATGAGCAGTTCTTC. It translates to CAWSPWDRDSNEQFF.

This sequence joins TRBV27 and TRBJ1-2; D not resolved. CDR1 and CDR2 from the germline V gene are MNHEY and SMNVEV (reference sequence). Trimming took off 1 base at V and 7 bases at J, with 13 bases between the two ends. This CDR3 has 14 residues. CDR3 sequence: CASSLLRGIGGYTF. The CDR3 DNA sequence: TGTGCCAGCAGTTTATTACGAGGGATTGGTGGCTACACCTTC.

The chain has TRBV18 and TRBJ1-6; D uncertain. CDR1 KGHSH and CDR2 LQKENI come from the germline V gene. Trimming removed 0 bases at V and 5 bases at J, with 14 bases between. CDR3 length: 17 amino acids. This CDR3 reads CASSPPYWEGNNSPLHF. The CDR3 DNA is TGTGCCAGCTCACCACCGTACTGGGAGGGAAATAATTCACCCCTCCACTTT. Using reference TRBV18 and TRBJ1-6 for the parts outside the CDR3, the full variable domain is NAGVMQNPRHLVRRRGQEARLRCSPMKGHSHVYWYRQLPEEGLKFMVYLQKENIIDESGMPKERFSAEFPKEGPSILRIQQVVRGDSAAYFCASSPPYWEGNNSPLHFGNGTRLTVT.

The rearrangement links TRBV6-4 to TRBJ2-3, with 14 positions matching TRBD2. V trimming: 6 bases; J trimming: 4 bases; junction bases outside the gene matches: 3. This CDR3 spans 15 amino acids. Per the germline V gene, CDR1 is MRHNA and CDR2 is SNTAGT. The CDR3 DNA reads TGTGCCAGCAGCTCGACTAGCGGGGGGGCAGATACGCAGTATTTT. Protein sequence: CASSSTSGGADTQYF.

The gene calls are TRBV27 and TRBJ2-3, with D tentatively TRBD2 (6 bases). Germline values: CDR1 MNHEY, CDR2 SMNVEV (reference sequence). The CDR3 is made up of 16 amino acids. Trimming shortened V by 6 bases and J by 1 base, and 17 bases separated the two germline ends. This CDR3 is CASSPLAPAGTDTQYF. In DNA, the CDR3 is TGTGCCAGCAGCCCGCTAGCGCCGGCGGGCACAGATACGCAGTATTTT.

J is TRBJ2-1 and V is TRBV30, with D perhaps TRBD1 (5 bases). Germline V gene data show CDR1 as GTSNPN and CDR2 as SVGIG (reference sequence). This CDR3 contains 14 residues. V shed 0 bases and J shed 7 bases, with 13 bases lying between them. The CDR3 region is CAWSVPGLRNEQFF. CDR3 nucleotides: TGTGCCTGGAGTGTACCAGGGTTGAGGAATGAGCAGTTCTTC.

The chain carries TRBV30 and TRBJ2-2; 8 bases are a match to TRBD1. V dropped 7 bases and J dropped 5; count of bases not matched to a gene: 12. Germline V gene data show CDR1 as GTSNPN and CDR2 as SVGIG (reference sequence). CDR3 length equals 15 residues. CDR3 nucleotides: TGTGCCTTGGGGACTTTGGACAGGGCTACCGGGGAGCTGTTTTTT. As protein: CALGTLDRATGELFF.